A selection of T cell receptor beta chains follows, all from one sample in a study of Ad26.COV2.S vaccination and SARS-CoV-2 variants. The protocol was immunoSEQ multiplex PCR, while the TCRdb copy is restricted to in-frame clones and leaves out a portion. The sample gives approximately 500,000 clones, roughly 87% of which show up once; 9.5% to 15% is in the top ten. The sequencing here drew on peripheral blood, taken in a trial of Ad26.COV2.S vaccine versus placebo. These receptors all come from a person aged 18 to 59 who received the Ad26.COV2.S COVID-19 vaccine or a placebo. Each CDR3 is given with its conserved first and last residue. Each record gives: J gene, clone size, CDR3 length, D gene, V gene, CDR3 protein, CDR3 DNA. D genes are given only for firm matches. Clone size appears in some rows only: once, few, many, or a class for an expanded clone.

J gene: TRBJ1-6; clone size: -; CDR3 length: 13; D gene: TRBD1; V gene: TRBV12-3/TRBV12-4; CDR3 protein: CASSLGQGASLHF; CDR3 DNA: TGTGCCAGCAGTTTGGGACAGGGGGCAAGCCTCCACTTT
J gene: TRBJ1-1; clone size: -; CDR3 length: 12; D gene: -; V gene: TRBV2; CDR3 protein: CASSWTAIEAFF; CDR3 DNA: TGTGCCAGCAGTTGGACAGCAATTGAAGCTTTCTTT
J gene: TRBJ2-7; clone size: -; CDR3 length: 13; D gene: TRBD1; V gene: TRBV30; CDR3 protein: CAWSVGQGSWQYF; CDR3 DNA: TGTGCCTGGAGTGTGGGACAGGGGAGTTGGCAGTACTTC
J gene: TRBJ1-1; clone size: few; CDR3 length: 14; D gene: -; V gene: TRBV6-5; CDR3 protein: CASRRGGGQTEAFF; CDR3 DNA: TGTGCCAGCAGACGGGGTGGGGGTCAGACTGAAGCTTTCTTT
J gene: TRBJ2-3; clone size: -; CDR3 length: 17; D gene: -; V gene: TRBV28; CDR3 protein: CASSSSGGGIVTDTQYF; CDR3 DNA: TGTGCCAGCAGTTCCTCGGGCGGAGGGATTGTAACAGATACGCAGTATTTT
J gene: TRBJ1-4; clone size: -; CDR3 length: 14; D gene: -; V gene: TRBV5-4; CDR3 protein: CASSSPREGEKLFF; CDR3 DNA: TGTGCCAGCTCATCGCCCCGCGAGGGTGAAAAACTGTTTTTT
J gene: TRBJ1-2; clone size: few; CDR3 length: 10; D gene: -; V gene: TRBV19; CDR3 protein: CASSNYGYTF; CDR3 DNA: TGTGCCAGTAGTAACTATGGCTACACCTTC
J gene: TRBJ1-2; clone size: -; CDR3 length: 13; D gene: TRBD1; V gene: TRBV5-6; CDR3 protein: CASSGGTGYGYTF; CDR3 DNA: TGTGCCAGCAGCGGGGGGACAGGGTATGGCTACACCTTC
J gene: TRBJ2-3; clone size: -; CDR3 length: 16; D gene: -; V gene: TRBV30; CDR3 protein: CAWRLQGNLGTDTQYF; CDR3 DNA: TGTGCCTGGAGGTTGCAAGGGAACCTGGGCACAGATACGCAGTATTTT
J gene: TRBJ2-4; clone size: -; CDR3 length: 12; D gene: TRBD2; V gene: TRBV7-3; CDR3 protein: CASSLSSGPQYF; CDR3 DNA: TGTGCCAGCAGCTTAAGTAGCGGGCCCCAGTACTTC
J gene: TRBJ1-1; clone size: -; CDR3 length: 15; D gene: TRBD1; V gene: TRBV25-1; CDR3 protein: CASSEQGAMNTEAFF; CDR3 DNA: TGTGCCAGCAGTGAGCAGGGGGCGATGAACACTGAAGCTTTCTTT
J gene: TRBJ2-1; clone size: -; CDR3 length: 13; D gene: -; V gene: TRBV18; CDR3 protein: CASSPRIPPEQFF; CDR3 DNA: TGTGCCAGCTCACCACGAATCCCCCCTGAGCAGTTCTTC
J gene: TRBJ1-5; clone size: -; CDR3 length: 15; D gene: TRBD1; V gene: TRBV19; CDR3 protein: CASRGQGAINQPQHF; CDR3 DNA: TGTGCCAGTAGGGGACAGGGGGCGATCAATCAGCCCCAGCATTTT
J gene: TRBJ2-7; clone size: -; CDR3 length: 15; D gene: -; V gene: TRBV6-5; CDR3 protein: CASQRNREGTYEQYF; CDR3 DNA: TGTGCCAGCCAAAGAAACAGGGAGGGAACCTACGAGCAGTACTTC
J gene: TRBJ2-7; clone size: -; CDR3 length: 17; D gene: -; V gene: TRBV7-8; CDR3 protein: CASSLALGFGEGYEQYF; CDR3 DNA: TGTGCCAGCAGCTTAGCCCTAGGCTTCGGCGAGGGGTACGAGCAGTACTTC
J gene: TRBJ2-6; clone size: -; CDR3 length: 15; D gene: -; V gene: TRBV3-1/TRBV3-2; CDR3 protein: CASSLSHSGANVLTF; CDR3 DNA: TGTGCCAGCAGCCTGTCCCACTCTGGGGCCAACGTCCTGACTTTC
J gene: TRBJ2-1; clone size: -; CDR3 length: 14; D gene: -; V gene: TRBV10-3; CDR3 protein: CAINSGTRSNEQFF; CDR3 DNA: TGTGCCATCAACTCCGGGACTCGATCGAATGAGCAGTTCTTC
J gene: TRBJ2-7; clone size: -; CDR3 length: 15; D gene: -; V gene: TRBV7-6; CDR3 protein: CASSSEPKRGYEQYF; CDR3 DNA: TGTGCCAGCAGCTCCGAACCAAAGAGGGGCTACGAGCAGTACTTC
J gene: TRBJ2-1; clone size: -; CDR3 length: 15; D gene: TRBD2; V gene: TRBV19; CDR3 protein: CATNQAGTRGTEQFF; CDR3 DNA: TGTGCCACGAACCAAGCGGGGACTAGGGGGACTGAGCAGTTCTTC
J gene: TRBJ2-3; clone size: -; CDR3 length: 14; D gene: -; V gene: TRBV24-1; CDR3 protein: CATSDEFLTDTQYF; CDR3 DNA: TGTGCCACCAGTGACGAATTCCTTACAGATACGCAGTATTTT
J gene: TRBJ2-7; clone size: -; CDR3 length: 15; D gene: -; V gene: TRBV6-6; CDR3 protein: CASYQTRLGPLEQYF; CDR3 DNA: TGTGCCAGCTATCAAACGCGGCTCGGCCCCCTCGAGCAGTACTTC
J gene: TRBJ1-5; clone size: -; CDR3 length: 13; D gene: -; V gene: TRBV19; CDR3 protein: CASMGTPVQPQHF; CDR3 DNA: TGTGCCAGCATGGGGACGCCCGTTCAGCCCCAGCATTTT
J gene: TRBJ2-1; clone size: -; CDR3 length: 15; D gene: -; V gene: TRBV9; CDR3 protein: CASSVGDSGYNEQFF; CDR3 DNA: TGTGCCAGCAGCGTAGGTGATAGCGGTTACAATGAGCAGTTCTTC
J gene: TRBJ2-7; clone size: once; CDR3 length: 12; D gene: -; V gene: TRBV5-4; CDR3 protein: CASSLDGYEQYF; CDR3 DNA: TGTGCCAGCAGCTTGGACGGCTACGAGCAGTACTTC
J gene: TRBJ2-1; clone size: -; CDR3 length: 11; D gene: -; V gene: TRBV9; CDR3 protein: CASSVRGEQFF; CDR3 DNA: TGTGCCAGCAGCGTTCGGGGTGAGCAGTTCTTC
J gene: TRBJ1-4; clone size: -; CDR3 length: 15; D gene: TRBD1; V gene: TRBV5-1; CDR3 protein: CASRGGGRGNEKLFF; CDR3 DNA: TGCGCCAGCAGGGGCGGTGGCAGGGGGAATGAAAAACTGTTTTTT
J gene: TRBJ1-5; clone size: -; CDR3 length: 13; D gene: -; V gene: TRBV19; CDR3 protein: CASMGYSNQPQHF; CDR3 DNA: TGTGCCAGTATGGGGTATAGCAATCAGCCCCAGCATTTT
J gene: TRBJ1-5; clone size: -; CDR3 length: 17; D gene: -; V gene: TRBV7-8; CDR3 protein: CASSLGAVGGGGQPQHF; CDR3 DNA: TGTGCCAGCAGCTTAGGGGCCGTGGGGGGAGGAGGTCAGCCCCAGCATTTT
J gene: TRBJ2-7; clone size: -; CDR3 length: 14; D gene: TRBD1; V gene: TRBV28; CDR3 protein: CASTLRDRGHEQYF; CDR3 DNA: TGTGCCAGCACCCTCCGGGACAGGGGTCACGAGCAGTACTTC
J gene: TRBJ2-7; clone size: -; CDR3 length: 12; D gene: -; V gene: TRBV5-1; CDR3 protein: CASAAADYEQYF; CDR3 DNA: TGCGCCAGCGCGGCTGCCGACTACGAGCAGTACTTC
J gene: TRBJ2-1; clone size: -; CDR3 length: 14; D gene: -; V gene: TRBV7-3; CDR3 protein: CASSSPGSYNEQFF; CDR3 DNA: TGTGCCAGCAGCTCGCCTGGCTCCTACAATGAGCAGTTCTTC